This T cell receptor (beta chain) stems from a study of cytomegalovirus exposure and HLA in healthy donors. The study, taken as a whole, reports: In vitro assays verified that three CMV-associated chains recognized CMV antigens specifically. Across all donors, roughly uniform sequencing depth was an assumption of the presence/absence analyses. Generally TCR sequences proved uncommon, though certain public TCRs appeared in numerous donors.

Primers: 60 Vbeta forward and 13 Jbeta reverse. Produced via immunoSEQ multiplex PCR; TCRdb's table is partial and in-frame only. The sample shows 90,000 to 120,000 clones, roughly 73% of them seen only once. With 3 bases removed from V and 6 bases from J, the gap between germline ends came to 15 bases. The CDR3 sequence is 15 residues long. The V gene's germline CDR1 is LNHDA and CDR2 SQIVND (reference sequence). A note on this clone: Its antigen remains unknown.

Sequencing was done on a sample of PBMCs. The receptor was derived from a man younger than 40 in good health and CMV-seronegative. The J gene is TRBJ1-5, the V gene TRBV19; D gene unclear. The CDR3 sequence: CASSIDPEAIQPQHF. The DNA of the CDR3 is TGTGCCAGTAGTATCGACCCCGAGGCCATTCAGCCCCAGCATTTT. The full variable domain, in which reference TRBV19 and TRBJ1-5 provide the parts outside the CDR3, is DGGITQSPKYLFRKEGQNVTLSCEQNLNHDAMYWYRQDPGQGLRLIYYSQIVNDFQKGDIAEGYSVSREKKESFPLTVTSAQKNPTAFYLCASSIDPEAIQPQHFGDGTRLSIL.